This entry concerns a single TCR beta chain. Its antigen remains unknown. Primers for the PCR totalled 60 Vbeta and 13 Jbeta. As processed by the authors: As a later analysis found, there were 80 million or so unique TCR beta chains, of which roughly 11 million were shared. Libraries were prepared by immunoSEQ multiplex PCR; TCRdb keeps only in-frame clonotypes and omits some of them. V, J and clone size derive from that table, while D and trimming were established from the DNA sequence. Among about 100,000 clones, roughly 70% were seen once, and the ten largest hold 11% to 15%. The data belong to a study of cytomegalovirus exposure and HLA in healthy donors. Germline CDR1 reads SGHTA; CDR2 reads FQGTGA. The V segment lost 4 bases and the J segment 1 base; nucleotides outside the gene matches: 8. This CDR3 comprises 16 residues. Points from the study as a whole: Follow-up analysis later connected one missense variant in DCLRE1C with trimming of TCR beta V- and J-genes. Most sequenced TCRs were rare (though some public TCRs occurred in many donors). For cytomegalovirus status, the classifier reportedly gave diagnoses with high specificity and sensitivity.

This TCR came from a woman aged 35 to 49 in good health and CMV-seropositive. Sample: PBMCs. The V gene is TRBV7-3, the J gene TRBJ2-3; 7 nucleotides align to TRBD1. The CDR3: CASSSTGEGGTDTQYF. The DNA of the CDR3 is TGTGCCAGCAGCTCAACAGGGGAAGGGGGCACAGATACGCAGTATTTT.